Listed below are T cell receptor beta chains from one sample, sequenced in a study of a mutant IDH1 vaccine in newly diagnosed glioma. The method was immunoSEQ multiplex PCR; TCRdb's version includes in-frame clones alone and lacks a portion of them. The data contain about 94,000 clones, nearly 90% of them singletons. Their antigen targets remain unknown. This material consisted of PBMCs, taken from a glioma patient whose treatment included an IDH1 peptide vaccine. Receptor source: a woman aged 45-59 years with glioma. Each CDR3 is given with its conserved first and last residue.

v_call	cdr3_aa
TRBV11-3	CASSLVGLAGELFF
TRBV27	CASVRTGTTPYEQYF
TRBV28	CAITEGGRDTGELFF
TRBV29-1	CSVAWEQNTEAFF
TRBV2	CASRTSSYEQYF
TRBV29-1	CSVRQDYEQYF
TRBV4-1	CASSPRERGTDTQYF
TRBV28	CASSLPRLGDQPQHF
TRBV5-1	CASRETATDTQYF
TRBV5-1	CASSSIDGTASGANVLTF
TRBV6-1	CASSTEGPLNEQFF
TRBV18	CASSTGGHRTDTQYF
TRBV28	CASSLYWQGWGNTEAFF
TRBV6-1	CASSESALGGSYEQYF
TRBV5-4	CASSSRVQGGTEAFF
TRBV5-4	CASSSFGGMNTEAFF
TRBV10-3	CAISGGQRTGQETQYF
TRBV30	CAWSDAGSTDTQYF
TRBV7-9	CASSPSGADQPQHF
TRBV2	CASTRTSGPSYEQYF
TRBV2	CASSVTGSTEAFF
TRBV6-5	CASSQQGWGGYTF
TRBV2	CASRMDSSTDTQYF
TRBV19	CASVDRTNYGYTF
TRBV9	CASSVVRGRSDEQFF
TRBV18	CASSPRGPRGNEQYF
TRBV6-5	CASSYSRRSGRNEQYF
TRBV2	CASSESPWSGYGYTF
TRBV7-3	CASSSRTGKAFF
TRBV18	CASSPPTVGNSPLHF
TRBV29-1	CSVTGGTSGRAGNEQYF
TRBV7-8	CASSDGQGPNQPQHF
TRBV7-3	CASSLTSGSYEQYF
TRBV5-1	CASSGSSGTDTQYF
TRBV5-4	CASRLRPTGAAEAFF
TRBV28	CASSYRGKPEAFF
TRBV30	CAWGDTTYEQYF
TRBV28	CASSYPGSRNGELFF
TRBV28	CASSYLPGQGLLYEQYF
TRBV14	CASSQSDRSYEQYF
TRBV6-6	CASRNRGLMNTEAFF
TRBV28	CASSFSGANYGYTF
TRBV5-1	CASSLGLSTDTQYF
TRBV9	CASSPQFGQGGGYTF
TRBV19	CASKGGDSLYEQYF
TRBV29-1	CSASGIDYGYTF
TRBV19	CATSQGDRVGEAFF
TRBV19	CASSRDRPGTPYSGNEQFF
TRBV28	CASRTYTSTNEKLFF
TRBV9	CASSVGSGSYEQYF
TRBV5-1	CASSPRTGMNTEAFF
TRBV6-5	CASSYGLNSPLHF
TRBV19	CASTKGRGGRETQYF
TRBV14	CASSLSTEAFF
TRBV7-9	CASSFLTSTDTQYF
TRBV28	CASRPSSGRGPYEQYF
TRBV28	CASSLWLTGNTIYF
TRBV28	CASSLLGETSDTQYF
TRBV5-4	CASSQAGSWVNNSPLHF